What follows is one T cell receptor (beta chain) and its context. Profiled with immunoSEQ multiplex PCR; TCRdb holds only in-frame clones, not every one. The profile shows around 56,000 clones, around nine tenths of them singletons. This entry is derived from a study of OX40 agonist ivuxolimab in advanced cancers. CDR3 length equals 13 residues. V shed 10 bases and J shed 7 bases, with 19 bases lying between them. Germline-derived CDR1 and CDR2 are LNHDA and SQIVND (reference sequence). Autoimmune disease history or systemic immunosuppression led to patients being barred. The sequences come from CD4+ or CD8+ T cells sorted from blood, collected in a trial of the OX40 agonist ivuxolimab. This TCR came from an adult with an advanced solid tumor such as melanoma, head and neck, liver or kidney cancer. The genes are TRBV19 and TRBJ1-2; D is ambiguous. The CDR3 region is CATRWQVISGYTF. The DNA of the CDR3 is TGTGCCACCCGATGGCAGGTCATCTCTGGCTACACCTTC.